This is a list of T cell receptor beta chains from one sample in a study of blood T cell repertoires in COVID-19. This table comes from immunoSEQ multiplex PCR, and its TCRdb copy is limited to in-frame clones, with some not included. The table lists about 57,000 clones, 91% of them singletons. Specimen: peripheral blood. The receptors originated from a man in his 60s with acute or convalescent COVID-19. The CDR3 runs from the conserved cysteine through the conserved F or W. Each record gives: clone size, J gene, D gene, V gene, CDR3 protein, CDR3 DNA. The D gene is left open where the match is weak. Clone size is given for some rows only: seen once, a few or many times, or a class if the clone is expanded.

NA,TRBJ2-3,NA,TRBV11-3,CASSRTVNTDTQYF,TGTGCCAGCAGCCGGACAGTGAACACAGATACGCAGTATTTT
NA,TRBJ2-2,TRBD1,TRBV6-5,CASSYTGQGRGGELFF,TGTGCCAGCAGTTACACTGGACAGGGTAGAGGAGGGGAGCTGTTTTTT
NA,TRBJ2-7,NA,TRBV6-5,CASSYSSGATYEQYF,TGTGCCAGCAGTTACTCTAGCGGAGCTACCTACGAGCAGTACTTC
NA,TRBJ1-6,TRBD1,TRBV28,CASSYSRGSYNSPLHF,TGTGCCAGCAGTTATAGCAGGGGGTCCTATAATTCACCCCTCCACTTT
NA,TRBJ1-6,NA,TRBV4-3,CASSQVGGSPLHF,TGCGCCAGCAGCCAAGTGGGGGGTTCACCCCTCCACTTT
once,TRBJ1-6,NA,TRBV4-3,CASSRGAGDSPLHF,TGCGCCAGCTCCCGGGGGGCGGGGGATTCACCCCTCCACTTT
NA,TRBJ1-1,TRBD1,TRBV18,CASSGAGTGSPKAFF,TGTGCCAGCTCGGGGGCCGGGACAGGGTCACCTAAAGCTTTCTTT
NA,TRBJ1-3,NA,TRBV7-8,CASSSLLGGAGGNTIYF,TGTGCCAGCAGCTCCCTATTGGGGGGGGCAGGTGGAAACACCATATATTTT
NA,TRBJ2-1,NA,TRBV19,CASSMRPGDEQFF,TGTGCCAGTAGTATGAGGCCAGGGGATGAGCAGTTCTTC
NA,TRBJ2-1,NA,TRBV5-6,CASSLRAPEQFF,TGTGCCAGCAGTCTGAGGGCCCCAGAGCAGTTCTTC
NA,TRBJ1-1,NA,TRBV28,CASSLGLQGNTEAFF,TGTGCCAGCAGTTTAGGTCTACAGGGGAACACTGAAGCTTTCTTT
NA,TRBJ1-1,NA,TRBV5-6,CASSYLQGLNTEAFF,TGTGCCAGCAGCTACCTACAGGGACTGAACACTGAAGCTTTCTTT
NA,TRBJ2-5,TRBD2,TRBV20-1,CSASRLGGQETQYF,TGCAGTGCTAGTCGGTTGGGGGGGCAAGAGACCCAGTACTTC
NA,TRBJ1-4,TRBD1,TRBV28,CASSWGQGDEKLFF,TGTGCCAGCAGCTGGGGACAGGGAGATGAAAAACTGTTTTTT
NA,TRBJ1-5,TRBD1,TRBV6-5,CASSRTGVRQPQHF,TGTGCCAGCAGCAGGACAGGGGTCCGCCAGCCCCAGCATTTT
NA,TRBJ2-5,NA,TRBV2,CASRGVGGLRETQYF,TGTGCCAGCAGGGGCGTCGGGGGTCTGAGGGAGACCCAGTACTTC
once,TRBJ2-3,TRBD2,TRBV19,CASSIPRRLAGSTDTQYF,TGTGCCAGTAGTATTCCCCGACGACTAGCGGGTAGCACAGATACGCAGTATTTT
NA,TRBJ2-3,TRBD2,TRBV5-4,CASSFGAGSDTQYF,TGTGCCAGCAGCTTCGGAGCGGGATCGGATACGCAGTATTTT
once,TRBJ2-3,TRBD2,TRBV3-1/TRBV3-2,CASSSGLAGRSTDTQYF,TGTGCCAGCAGCTCCGGACTAGCGGGCAGGAGCACAGATACGCAGTATTTT
NA,TRBJ2-2,TRBD2,TRBV5-1,CASSLEGTRSGELFF,TGCGCCAGCAGCTTGGAAGGGACTAGATCCGGGGAGCTGTTTTTT
NA,TRBJ2-7,TRBD1,TRBV4-1,CASSQGRDRSSYEQYF,TGCGCCAGCAGCCAAGGGCGGGACAGGAGCTCCTACGAGCAGTACTTC
NA,TRBJ1-5,TRBD1,TRBV6-5,CASSVTGDNQPQHF,TGTGCCAGCAGCGTGACAGGGGACAATCAGCCCCAGCATTTT
NA,TRBJ1-4,TRBD1,TRBV7-2,CASSAGGGLGEKLFF,TGTGCCAGCAGCGCGGGAGGGGGCTTGGGTGAAAAACTGTTTTTT
few,TRBJ2-7,TRBD2,TRBV2,CASSERGLALDEQYF,TGTGCCAGCAGTGAAAGGGGACTAGCCCTCGACGAGCAGTACTTC
NA,TRBJ2-2,NA,TRBV3-1/TRBV3-2,CASSREFDTGELFF,TGTGCCAGCAGCCGCGAGTTCGACACCGGGGAGCTGTTTTTT
once,TRBJ2-1,TRBD2,TRBV7-9,CASSPSGSSHNEQFF,TGTGCCAGCAGCCCCAGCGGGAGTTCTCACAATGAGCAGTTCTTC
NA,TRBJ1-1,NA,TRBV6-5,CASSIDRLNTEAFF,TGTGCCAGCAGCATCGACAGGCTGAACACTGAAGCTTTCTTT
NA,TRBJ2-1,TRBD2,TRBV28,CASSPPGAGGPHEQFF,TGTGCCAGCAGTCCCCCTGGGGCGGGAGGGCCCCATGAGCAGTTCTTC
once,TRBJ1-5,NA,TRBV5-1,CASSPAGQYSNQPQHF,TGCGCCAGCAGCCCGGCCGGACAGTATAGCAATCAGCCCCAGCATTTT
NA,TRBJ1-5,TRBD1,TRBV19,CASSRGTGENQPQHF,TGTGCCAGTAGTAGAGGGACAGGGGAAAATCAGCCCCAGCATTTT
NA,TRBJ2-7,TRBD1,TRBV4-1,CASSHSGQGAAEQYF,TGCGCCAGCAGCCACTCAGGACAGGGAGCCGCCGAGCAGTACTTC
NA,TRBJ2-7,NA,TRBV6-5,CASSYIRGEQYF,TGTGCCAGCAGTTACATCCGAGGCGAGCAGTACTTC
NA,TRBJ1-2,NA,TRBV24-1,CATSPREYYGYTF,TGTGCCACTTCCCCCCGGGAATACTATGGCTACACCTTC
NA,TRBJ2-7,TRBD1,TRBV6-5,CASSFSGTGGSEQYF,TGTGCCAGCAGTTTCTCCGGGACAGGGGGCTCCGAGCAGTACTTC
NA,TRBJ2-1,NA,TRBV24-1,CATSDLSLNRSSSYNEQFF,TGTGCCACCAGTGATTTGTCCTTGAACAGGTCTAGCTCCTACAATGAGCAGTTCTTC
once,TRBJ1-5,NA,TRBV3-1/TRBV3-2,CASSQWGDNQPQHF,TGTGCCAGCAGCCAATGGGGGGACAATCAGCCCCAGCATTTT
once,TRBJ1-2,TRBD1,TRBV6-1,CASSDGGQGARNYGYTF,TGTGCCAGCAGTGATGGGGGACAGGGGGCAAGGAACTATGGCTACACCTTC
NA,TRBJ2-5,NA,TRBV11-3,CASSRQQRQTQYF,TGTGCCAGCAGTCGTCAGCAGAGGCAGACCCAGTACTTC
once,TRBJ1-5,TRBD1,TRBV27,CASSLRDSDQPQHF,TGTGCCAGCAGTTTAAGGGACAGTGATCAGCCCCAGCATTTT
NA,TRBJ1-1,TRBD1,TRBV19,CASSIAGTVNTEAFF,TGTGCCAGTAGTATAGCCGGGACAGTGAACACTGAAGCTTTCTTT
NA,TRBJ2-7,NA,TRBV14,CASSQKLGSPETYEQYF,TGTGCCAGCAGCCAAAAATTGGGTAGCCCTGAAACCTACGAGCAGTACTTC
NA,TRBJ2-3,NA,TRBV29-1,CSVEENGLFGAGDTQYF,TGCAGCGTTGAAGAGAATGGGCTATTCGGGGCGGGGGATACGCAGTATTTT
NA,TRBJ1-1,NA,TRBV19,CASTERTEAFF,TGTGCCAGTACTGAGCGCACTGAAGCTTTCTTT
NA,TRBJ1-6,NA,TRBV28,CASSPDSPLHF,TGTGCCAGCAGTCCGGATTCACCCCTCCACTTT
NA,TRBJ2-1,NA,TRBV7-8,CASSLLGSSGNEQFF,TGTGCCAGCAGCTTACTGGGTAGCAGTGGCAATGAGCAGTTCTTC
NA,TRBJ2-7,TRBD1,TRBV18,CASSPYRDRGLEQYF,TGTGCCAGCTCACCCTACCGGGACAGGGGGCTCGAGCAGTACTTC
NA,TRBJ2-1,NA,TRBV11-2,CASSLDPLSSYNEQFF,TGTGCCAGCAGCTTAGACCCTCTTAGCTCCTACAATGAGCAGTTCTTC
NA,TRBJ1-1,TRBD1,TRBV28,CASRRPQGEAFF,TGTGCCAGCAGAAGACCACAGGGGGAAGCTTTCTTT